The subject of this entry is one TCR beta chain. The repertoire was sequenced with immunoSEQ multiplex PCR; TCRdb's copy has only in-frame clones and lacks some. The sample shows around 36,000 clones, 90% to 95% of them seen only once. This entry belongs to a study of T cell changes during pregnancy in multiple sclerosis. The V gene's germline CDR1 is SEHNR and CDR2 FQNEAQ (reference sequence). J was trimmed by 6 bases and V by 3 bases; bases with no gene match: 10. This CDR3 contains 16 residues. The chain couples TRBV7-9 to TRBJ1-4; 7 bases line up with TRBD1. The TCR originated in a female donor with multiple sclerosis, enrolled in a pregnancy study. The sequenced sample was CD8+ T cells from peripheral blood mononuclear cells, obtained before pregnancy. The CDR3 here is CASSLDRFPEHEKLFF. The CDR3 DNA reads as TGTGCCAGCAGCTTGGACAGGTTCCCTGAGCATGAAAAACTGTTTTTT.